Presented here are 24 T cell receptor beta chains from one specimen sequenced in a study of OX40 agonist ivuxolimab in advanced cancers. TCRdb's copy holds only in-frame clones and misses some; the assay was immunoSEQ multiplex PCR. Of tens of thousands of clones detected, approximately 85% appear once; the ten largest clones hold approximately 0.22%. The sample was CD4+ or CD8+ T cells sorted from blood, taken in a trial of the OX40 agonist ivuxolimab. Source of these receptors: an adult with an advanced solid tumor such as melanoma, head and neck, liver or kidney cancer.

The chain uses TRBV10-2 and TRBJ1-1; unclear D gene. Trimming removed 8 bases from V and 2 bases from J, with 12 bases in between. Germline CDR1 reads WSHSY; CDR2 reads SAAADI. The CDR3 covers 13 residues. CDR3 region: CASQPTANTEAFF. In DNA form, the CDR3 reads TGCGCCAGCCAGCCAACGGCTAACACTGAAGCTTTCTTT.

The chain joins TRBV6-4 to TRBJ2-1; 7 nucleotides line up with TRBD2. V lost 2 bases to trimming and J lost 9 bases; unmatched junction nucleotides: 10. This CDR3 contains 15 residues. Per germline, CDR1 MRHNA and CDR2 SNTAGT. This CDR3 reads CASSDDGGGRSEQFF. CDR3 nucleotide sequence: TGTGCCAGCAGTGACGATGGCGGGGGTAGGAGTGAGCAGTTCTTC.

The chain uses TRBV2 and TRBJ1-5, with D unresolved. Germline values: CDR1 SNHLY, CDR2 FYNNEI. Between the trimmed V and J ends, which lost 3 bases and 0 bases, there was a span of 9 bases. This CDR3 spans 15 amino acids. CDR3 DNA: TGTGCCAGCAGTGATTCCCTAGGTAGCAATCAGCCCCAGCATTTT. It yields the protein CASSDSLGSNQPQHF.

The V call is TRBV7-2, the J call TRBJ2-2; D unresolved. Trimming removed 1 base at V and 3 bases at J, with 9 bases between. Per the germline V gene, CDR1 is SGHTA and CDR2 is FQGNSA. This CDR3 spans 15 amino acids. The CDR3 DNA reads as TGTGCCAGCAGCTTAGGGGGTTACGACACCGGGGAGCTGTTTTTT. This codes for CASSLGGYDTGELFF.

The V call is TRBV5-1, the J call TRBJ2-1; 7 bases line up with TRBD2. The CDR3 runs 14 residues. Germline V gene lookup returns CDR1 SGHRS and CDR2 YFSETQ. With 4 bases clipped from V and 5 bases from J, the junction kept 6 bases outside the gene matches. The CDR3 DNA follows: TGCGCCAGCAGCCTCGGTGGGGGGGACAATGAGCAGTTCTTC. Its translation is CASSLGGGDNEQFF.

The chain is built from TRBV5-1 and TRBJ2-5; perhaps TRBD1 as D (6 bases). The V end lost 4 bases, the J end lost 1 base, and 14 bases lay between the germline ends. The germline CDR1 and CDR2 sequences are SGHRS and YFSETQ. This CDR3 comprises 15 residues. In nucleotides, the CDR3 is TGCGCCAGCAGCCAAACGACAGGCTCCCAAGAGACCCAGTACTTC. This gives the protein CASSQTTGSQETQYF.

This clone appeared once. This rearrangement joins TRBV5-4 to TRBJ2-5, with D perhaps given as TRBD1 or TRBD2 (5 bases each). The assigned J gene may be wrong: the sequence end matches TRBJ2-7 better. The CDR3 is made up of 14 amino acids. Germline lookup yields CDR1 SGHNT and CDR2 YYREEE (reference sequence). The CDR3 loop is CASRTRGRKYEQYF. CDR3 DNA: TGTGCCAGTCGAACCCGGGGACGGAAGTACGAGCAGTACTTC.

The genes are TRBV5-1 and TRBJ2-7; 11 bases match TRBD1. Germline CDR1 and CDR2: SGHRS and YFSETQ. This CDR3 has 15 amino acids. Trimming took 4 bases from V and 3 from J; bases not matched to a gene: 6. For the CDR3, the DNA is TGCGCCAGCAGCAGGGCCGGGACAGGGGGCTACGAGCAGTACTTC. This gives the protein CASSRAGTGGYEQYF.

The chain has TRBV7-8 and TRBJ2-3; D tentatively reads TRBD1 or TRBD2 (6 bases each). Germline V gene data show CDR1 as SGHVS and CDR2 as FQNEAQ. CDR3 length equals 18 residues. Trimming pared 1 base from V and 2 bases from J, leaving 19 bases between. The CDR3 DNA follows: TGTGCCAGCAGCTTAGGTCTAACCACCGGGGGCTACACAGATACGCAGTATTTT. This sequence encodes CASSLGLTTGGYTDTQYF. Together with reference TRBV7-8 and TRBJ2-3, the CDR3 gives the full variable domain: GAGVSQSPRYKVAKRGQDVALRCDPISGHVSLFWYQQALGQGPEFLTYFQNEAQLDKSGLPSDRFFAERPEGSVSTLKIQRTQQEDSAVYLCASSLGLTTGGYTDTQYFGPGTRLTVL.

This chain links TRBV7-6 with TRBJ1-3; D is unresolved. This CDR3 contains 16 residues. CDR1 is SGHVS, CDR2 FNYEAQ, per germline. V lost 2 bases and J 0 bases, leaving 11 bases between the germline ends. DNA for the CDR3: TGTGCCAGCAGCTTAACCGTCGCGAGCTCTGGAAACACCATATATTTT. Translated, it gives CASSLTVASSGNTIYF.

V is TRBV7-9 and J is TRBJ2-3; TRBD1 might be the D (6 bases). The CDR3 extends over 15 amino acids. The V end was cut by 5 bases, the J end by 0 bases, with 12 bases between. Germline V gene sequence: CDR1 SEHNR, CDR2 FQNEAQ (reference sequence). For the CDR3, the DNA is TGTGCCAGCAGCGCGACAGGCCTTAGCACAGATACGCAGTATTTT. Translated: CASSATGLSTDTQYF.

The chain is built from TRBV5-4 and TRBJ2-5; 9 nucleotides line up with TRBD2. V shed 4 bases, J shed 1 base, and the junction held 5 bases outside the gene matches. CDR1 is SGHNT and CDR2 is YYREEE in the germline V gene (reference sequence). The CDR3 runs 15 residues. CDR3 loop: CASSGGLAIQETQYF. For the CDR3, the DNA is TGTGCCAGCAGCGGGGGACTAGCCATCCAAGAGACCCAGTACTTC.

V gene TRBV9 combines with J gene TRBJ2-5; TRBD2 agrees at 8 bases. The CDR3 extends over 15 amino acids. CDR1 and CDR2 from the germline V gene are SGDLS and YYNGEE. With 4 bases clipped from V and 0 bases from J, the junction kept 5 bases outside the gene matches. CDR3: CASSPPGGYQETQYF. The CDR3 coding sequence is TGTGCCAGCAGCCCCCCGGGGGGGTACCAAGAGACCCAGTACTTC.

The rearrangement links TRBV5-6 to TRBJ1-1; 7 bases fit TRBD1. Germline V lookup: CDR1 SGHDT, CDR2 YYEEEE. Trimming took 5 bases from V and 3 from J; bases not matched to a gene: 13. The CDR3 sequence is 16 residues long. The CDR3 loop reads CASRPIDRVGYTEAFF. CDR3 DNA sequence: TGTGCCAGCAGACCGATTGACAGGGTAGGGTACACTGAAGCTTTCTTT.

This rearrangement joins TRBV11-2 to TRBJ2-4; D unclear. The CDR3 runs to 17 residues. Germline CDR1 reads SGHAT; CDR2 reads FQNNGV. V lost 5 bases and J 1 base, leaving 18 bases between the germline ends. CDR3 nucleotide sequence: TGTGCCAGCAGCACAGTGGCATCGAGCTTGGCCAAAAACATTCAGTACTTC. Translated: CASSTVASSLAKNIQYF.

This chain joins TRBV7-6 and TRBJ1-3; D unclear. This CDR3 contains 14 residues. Germline V gene data show CDR1 as SGHVS and CDR2 as FNYEAQ. Deletions cut 1 base from V and 2 bases from J, with 6 bases between. CDR3 residues: CASSLGEAGNTIYF. The CDR3 DNA follows: TGTGCCAGCAGCTTAGGGGAGGCTGGAAACACCATATATTTT.

The chain links TRBV10-1 to TRBJ1-6, with TRBD1 identical over 7 bases. The germline V gene encodes CDR1 WNHNN and CDR2 SYGVQD (reference sequence). The CDR3 is made up of 18 amino acids. The ends lost 6 bases at V and 3 bases at J; junction bases unmatched: 14. The CDR3 nucleotides read TGCGCCAGCAGGCTCGACAGGGCTTCGGTCCGCTATAATTCACCCCTCCACTTT. Translation gives CASRLDRASVRYNSPLHF.

The J gene is TRBJ2-3, the V gene TRBV6-5; D is undetermined. Germline-derived CDR1 and CDR2 are MNHEY and SVGAGI. The CDR3 has 13 amino acids. The V and J ends lost 5 bases and 2 bases respectively, with 8 bases between them. CDR3 coding DNA: TGTGCCAGCAGTGGAAGAAACACAGATACGCAGTATTTT. It yields the protein CASSGRNTDTQYF.

This chain uses TRBV4-3 with TRBJ1-2; D perhaps matches TRBD1 (6 bases). Per germline, CDR1 LGHNA and CDR2 YSLEER. The CDR3 length is 16 residues. Trimming stripped 4 bases from V and 3 bases from J, with 18 bases between. CDR3 amino acids: CASSPAGTFSDYGYTF. The CDR3 DNA sequence: TGCGCCAGCAGCCCTGCCGGGACATTCAGCGACTATGGCTACACCTTC.

The V call is TRBV6-1, the J call TRBJ1-5, with D maybe TRBD1 (6 bases). The V gene lost 7 bases and the J gene lost 6 bases, with 19 bases spanning the gap. Per germline, CDR1 MNHNS and CDR2 SASEGT. The CDR3 extends over 15 amino acids. CDR3 bases: TGTGCCAGCAACCCACCCGGGACAAGTAGTCAGCCCCAGCATTTT. Its translation: CASNPPGTSSQPQHF.

For the CDR3, the DNA is TGCGCCAGCAGCTTTTACGACAGGGGGGATGGCTACACCTTC. Translation: CASSFYDRGDGYTF. This chain links TRBV5-1 with TRBJ1-2, with 9 nucleotides matching TRBD1. Germline lookup yields CDR1 SGHRS and CDR2 YFSETQ. Trimming took 2 bases from V and 6 from J; bases not matched to a gene: 5. The CDR3 spans 14 residues.

The chain is built from TRBV11-2 and TRBJ1-2; a possible D gene is TRBD1 (5 bases). V was clipped by 3 bases and J by 4 bases, with 9 bases between them. From germline, CDR1 is SGHAT and CDR2 FQNNGV. The CDR3 has 13 amino acids. The CDR3 reads CASSLDNTYGYTF. CDR3 DNA sequence: TGTGCCAGCAGCTTGGACAATACCTATGGCTACACCTTC.

This rearrangement joins TRBV18 to TRBJ1-4; D call uncertain. CDR3 length: 16 residues. Germline CDR1 and CDR2: KGHSH and LQKENI. V was trimmed by 3 bases and J by 4 bases, leaving 15 bases between them. CDR3 sequence reads: CASSPIKGRINEKLFF. The DNA for the CDR3 is TGTGCCAGCTCACCCATAAAAGGACGGATTAATGAAAAACTGTTTTTT.

The V call is TRBV10-3, the J call TRBJ2-3; the D is unclear. CDR3 length: 13 residues. The ends were cut back, 4 bases at V and 3 bases at J, with 8 bases in the middle. Looked up from germline, CDR1 is ENHRY and CDR2 is SYGVKD. CDR3 residues: CAISGPGTDTQYF. DNA of the CDR3: TGTGCCATCAGTGGGCCCGGGACAGATACGCAGTATTTT.